Shown below are 30 T cell receptor beta chains from a single sample sequenced in a study of blood T cells in healthy people across ages. Sample-barcoded 5' priming and a J-beta primer mix drove a second PCR of roughly 6 to 12 cycles. TCRdb re-derived calls from the 5' RACE reads in MiXCR, one entry per CDR3 protein. Among some 1.5 million distinct CDR3 sequences listed, approximately 28% were seen once. The source material was blood. The receptors were sampled from a woman between 25 and 40 years old in good health.

This clonotype was observed a few times. The chain uses TRBV25-1 and TRBJ1-6, with D hard to call. The CDR3 totals 13 residues. Germline CDR1 MGHDK, CDR2 SYGVNS. V lost 3 bases and J 6 bases, leaving 6 bases between the germline ends. The CDR3 spells CASSDSRNSPLHF. CDR3 bases: TGTGCCAGCAGTGACAGCCGTAATTCACCCCTCCACTTT.

In its sample, this clonotype was seen a few times. V gene TRBV6-5 combines with J gene TRBJ1-1; unclear D gene. CDR1 is MNHEY and CDR2 is SVGAGI in the germline V gene. V lost 2 bases and J 7 bases, leaving 11 bases between the germline ends. The CDR3 has 13 residues. The CDR3 region is CASSYGAGSEAFF. The CDR3 nucleotides are TGTGCCAGCAGTTACGGTGCGGGAAGTGAAGCTTTCTTT.

A few counts support this clonotype. This chain joins TRBV5-6 and TRBJ1-2, with a possible D match to TRBD1 (5 bases). V lost 4 bases, J lost 3 bases, and 19 bases lay in between. The length of the CDR3 is 16 residues. Germline lookup yields CDR1 SGHDT and CDR2 YYEEEE. CDR3: CASSPPQPGRYYGYTF. CDR3 sequence (DNA): TGTGCCAGCAGCCCCCCACAGCCAGGGCGATACTATGGCTACACCTTC.

This chain uses TRBV5-1 with TRBJ2-1, with D uncertain. This CDR3 has 14 residues. The germline CDR1 and CDR2 sequences are SGHRS and YFSETQ. Trimming took 4 bases from V and 6 from J, leaving 14 bases between them. This chain's CDR3 is CASSTGVVPNEQFF. The CDR3 DNA sequence: TGCGCCAGCAGCACTGGGGTAGTCCCCAATGAGCAGTTCTTC.

This clonotype turned up a few times. This chain uses TRBV7-9 with TRBJ2-7; 7 bases fit TRBD2. J gave up 4 bases and V 6 bases, and 12 bases lay outside the gene matches. This CDR3 has 15 amino acids. Germline CDR1 SEHNR, CDR2 FQNEAQ (reference sequence). Here the CDR3 reads CASSSVAGVGYEQYF. CDR3 in DNA: TGTGCCAGCAGTTCCGTTGCGGGAGTGGGGTACGAGCAGTACTTC.

The table lists this clonotype with many counts. Written as DNA, the CDR3 is TGCGCCAGCACCAATTTAGGTAGCTCCTACAATGAGCAGTTCTTC. Its translation is CASTNLGSSYNEQFF. J is TRBJ2-1 and V is TRBV5-1; D not certain. Germline loops: CDR1 SGHRS, CDR2 YFSETQ. The CDR3 consists of 15 residues. The ends were cut back, 6 bases at V and 0 bases at J, with 13 bases in the middle.

As for this clonotype: An end of the junction differs from the germline gene, which may be a read error. The chain couples TRBV6-5 to TRBJ1-2, with D perhaps matching TRBD1 (6 bases). Germline V lookup: CDR1 MNHEY, CDR2 SVGAGI. This CDR3 comprises 16 residues. CDR3 DNA sequence: TGTGCCAACAGTTACTCAAAGTCAGGGGTTGGTTATGGCTACACCTTC. It translates to CANSYSKSGVGYGYTF.

The chain carries TRBV4-2 and TRBJ1-2, with 12 bases fitting TRBD1. Per the germline V gene, CDR1 is LGHNA and CDR2 is YNFKEQ. The CDR3 totals 15 residues. The junction had 5 bases not matched to a gene; V was cut back by 0 bases and J by 9 bases. DNA of the CDR3: TGTGCCAGCAGCCAAGAGGGGGACAGGGGGCCGCGCTACACCTTC. Its translation is CASSQEGDRGPRYTF.

The V and J genes are TRBV7-9 and TRBJ1-1, with 8 bases aligning to TRBD1. V shed 5 bases and J 1 base; nucleotides not matched to a gene: 12. Germline CDR1 and CDR2: SEHNR and FQNEAQ (reference sequence). The CDR3 loop spans 17 amino acids. CDR3 sequence reads: CASSPQGAWASNTEAFF. CDR3 in DNA: TGTGCCAGCAGCCCCCAGGGGGCTTGGGCGTCGAACACTGAAGCTTTCTTT.

J is TRBJ2-5 and V is TRBV20-1, with TRBD2 as a possible D gene (6 bases). CDR1 is DFQATT, CDR2 SNEGSKA, per germline (reference sequence). V was clipped by 1 base and J by 2 bases, with 11 bases between them. There are 14 residues in the CDR3. In DNA, the CDR3 is TGCAGTGCTAGAGGCGGGGTAATTCAAGAGACCCAGTACTTC. It is translated as CSARGGVIQETQYF.

V and J are TRBV7-9 and TRBJ2-7; a possible D gene is TRBD1 (6 bases). The V gene lost 4 bases and the J gene lost 3 bases, with 16 bases spanning the gap. Germline V lookup: CDR1 SEHNR, CDR2 FQNEAQ (reference sequence). CDR3 length: 15 residues. The CDR3 is CASSSTDRVVYEQYF. CDR3 coding DNA: TGTGCCAGCAGCTCCACGGACAGAGTGGTCTACGAGCAGTACTTC.

V usage is TRBV12-3 or TRBV12-4 and J usage is TRBJ1-2; 7 nucleotides match TRBD1. The CDR3 has 14 amino acids. J gave up 6 bases and V 5 bases, and 9 bases lay outside the gene matches. The CDR3 loop is CASSTQTGVHGYTF. CDR3 DNA: TGTGCCAGCAGTACCCAAACAGGGGTCCATGGCTACACCTTC.

This chain uses TRBV21-1 with TRBJ1-5; the D call of TRBD1 is as the table states it, not checked on the DNA. TRBV21-1 is tagged as a pseudogene. This CDR3 region has 21 residues. The CDR3 sequence: CASSLHGQAPSADGRDQPQHF. The CDR3 DNA sequence: TGTGCCAGCAGCCTCCACGGACAGGCACCTTCTGCCGACGGCCGGGATCAGCCCCAGCATTTT.

This sequence joins TRBV5-1 and TRBJ2-5; 16 nucleotides align to TRBD2. CDR3 size: 16 residues. J gave up 3 bases and V 4 bases, and 3 bases lay outside the gene matches. Per the germline V gene, CDR1 is SGHRS and CDR2 is YFSETQ. The DNA of the CDR3 is TGCGCCAGCAGCACCGGGACTAGCGGGGGGGAAGAGACCCAGTACTTC. It codes for CASSTGTSGGEETQYF.

The chain employs TRBV2 and TRBJ2-2, with D perhaps TRBD1 (5 bases). The CDR3 is 15 amino acids. Germline V gene data show CDR1 as SNHLY and CDR2 as FYNNEI. Trimming shortened V by 8 bases and J by 5 bases, and 18 bases separated the two germline ends. CDR3 DNA: TGTGCCAGCTTAATGGGGCTGCCCCAGACCGGGGAGCTGTTTTTT. It yields the protein CASLMGLPQTGELFF.

In this sample, this clonotype turned up many times. The chain recombines TRBV9 with TRBJ2-7; D not resolved. The germline CDR1 and CDR2 sequences are SGDLS and YYNGEE. This CDR3 contains 15 residues. Trimming stripped 4 bases from V and 2 bases from J, with 16 bases between. In nucleotides, the CDR3 is TGTGCCAGCAGCCGGACGGACGGATCTACCTACGAGCAGTACTTC. Protein sequence: CASSRTDGSTYEQYF.

With respect to this clonotype: A read error may account for a junction end that differs from germline. The chain uses TRBV7-2 and TRBJ2-6; tentatively, D is TRBD1 (5 bases). Per the germline V gene, CDR1 is SGHTA and CDR2 is FQGNSA. The CDR3 is made up of 16 amino acids. The CDR3 nucleotides are TGTGCTAGCAGCGCCCGACAGTTCTCTGGGGCCAACGTCCTGACTTTC. This codes for CASSARQFSGANVLTF.

As for this clonotype: A read error may account for a junction end that differs from germline. The chain has TRBV27 and TRBJ1-5; D not resolved. The V gene's germline CDR1 is MNHEY and CDR2 SMNVEV (reference sequence). The CDR3 contains 14 residues. CDR3 amino acids: CASNDLKDNQPQHF. In DNA, the CDR3 is TGCGCCAGCAACGATCTCAAGGACAATCAGCCCCAGCATTTT.

This clonotype was seen at least ten times. The genes are TRBV29-1 and TRBJ2-1; D remains ambiguous. Trimming stripped 0 bases from V and 3 bases from J, with 3 bases between. Germline CDR1 SQVTM, CDR2 ANQGSEA. The CDR3 extends over 12 amino acids. The CDR3 nucleotides are TGCAGCGTTGAAGAAAGCTACAATGAGCAGTTCTTC. It encodes CSVEESYNEQFF.

This rearrangement joins TRBV20-1 to TRBJ1-2, with no clear D. Germline CDR1 DFQATT, CDR2 SNEGSKA (reference sequence). V was trimmed by 1 base and J by 4 bases, leaving 16 bases between them. The CDR3 runs 15 residues. CDR3 amino acids: CSARGKETLGYGYTF. CDR3 in DNA: TGCAGTGCTAGAGGCAAAGAAACTCTGGGCTATGGCTACACCTTC.

This chain joins TRBV5-1 and TRBJ1-1; the match to TRBD1 covers 8 bases. The V segment lost 5 bases and the J segment 6 bases; nucleotides outside the gene matches: 9. The germline gives CDR1 SGHRS, CDR2 YFSETQ. There are 14 residues in the CDR3. The DNA for the CDR3 is TGCGCCAGCAGACAAACAGGGGGGTTGGCTGAAGCTTTCTTT. It encodes CASRQTGGLAEAFF.

In its sample, this clonotype was seen a few times. The V and J genes are TRBV2 and TRBJ1-1; no clear D gene. This CDR3 is built from 14 residues. CDR1 is SNHLY and CDR2 is FYNNEI in the germline V gene. Trimming left V 8 bases short and J 0 bases short, with 13 bases between. The CDR3 region has the DNA TGTGCCAGCCTTCCCCTGGCCGTGAACACTGAAGCTTTCTTT. Residues: CASLPLAVNTEAFF.

This clonotype came up many times. The chain couples TRBV20-1 to TRBJ2-1, with TRBD2 matching 8 bases. The J segment lost 6 bases and the V segment lost 3 bases, leaving 1 base of the junction unmatched. Germline CDR1 reads DFQATT; CDR2 reads SNEGSKA (reference sequence). This CDR3 comprises 12 residues. CDR3 nucleotides: TGCAGTGCTAGCGGGGGGGCCAATGAGCAGTTCTTC. It translates to CSASGGANEQFF.

This clonotype was detected many times. The chain is built from TRBV29-1 and TRBJ2-7, with TRBD2 matching 12 bases. Germline V gene data show CDR1 as SQVTM and CDR2 as ANQGSEA. The V gene end was trimmed by 6 bases and the J gene end by 5 bases; junction bases not matched to a gene: 20. CDR3 length equals 18 residues. For the CDR3, the DNA is TGCAGCGTCGGACAGGTCCACAAGACTAGCGGGAGATTCAACGAGCAGTACTTC. Its translation: CSVGQVHKTSGRFNEQYF.

This sequence joins TRBV15 and TRBJ1-3, with TRBD1 identical over 7 bases. After removal of 4 bases from V and 2 bases from J, the junction contained 5 bases not matched to a gene. CDR1 is LNHNV and CDR2 is YYDKDF in the germline V gene (reference sequence). The CDR3 loop spans 15 amino acids. CDR3 coding DNA: TGTGCCACCAGCAAGAACAGGGGAGCTGGAAACACCATATATTTT. Its translation: CATSKNRGAGNTIYF.

This clonotype was counted at least ten times. The gene calls are TRBV7-9 and TRBJ2-7; 7 nucleotides agree with TRBD1. The CDR3 is 14 amino acids. After removal of 5 bases from V and 2 bases from J, the junction contained 6 bases not matched to a gene. The germline V gene encodes CDR1 SEHNR and CDR2 FQNEAQ (reference sequence). CDR3 coding DNA: TGTGCCAGCAGCCCGAGGGGGCGGCCCTACGAGCAGTACTTC. This translates into CASSPRGRPYEQYF. Combining the CDR3 with reference TRBV7-9 and TRBJ2-7 gives the whole variable domain DTGVSQNPRHKITKRGQNVTFRCDPISEHNRLYWYRQTLGQGPEFLTYFQNEAQLEKSRLLSDRFSAERPKGSFSTLEIQRTEQGDSAMYLCASSPRGRPYEQYFGPGTRLTVT.

This clonotype has at least ten counts. J is TRBJ2-7 and V is TRBV7-2; D is perhaps TRBD1 or TRBD2 (6 bases each). This CDR3 is built from 14 residues. CDR1 SGHTA and CDR2 FQGNSA come from the germline V gene. Trimming removed 5 bases at V and 5 bases at J, with 16 bases between. The CDR3 DNA follows: TGTGCCAGCAGCCCGGGGCCGGGGGCCCACGAGCAGTACTTC. Protein sequence: CASSPGPGAHEQYF.

This clonotype was found many times. The rearrangement uses TRBV2 and TRBJ2-7; the D gene is possibly TRBD1 (5 bases). This CDR3 comprises 12 residues. Per germline, CDR1 SNHLY and CDR2 FYNNEI. Deletions cut 6 bases from V and 7 bases from J, with 13 bases between. The chain's CDR3 is CASRIGALEQYF. The CDR3 coding sequence is TGTGCCAGCAGGATAGGGGCCCTAGAGCAGTACTTC.

The V call is TRBV2, the J call TRBJ2-7; D is perhaps TRBD2 (6 bases). The CDR3 runs 15 residues. Per germline, CDR1 SNHLY and CDR2 FYNNEI. V lost 2 bases and J lost 0, with 11 bases in between. The CDR3: CASSEQDGSSYEQYF. CDR3 in DNA: TGTGCCAGCAGTGAACAGGACGGGAGCTCCTACGAGCAGTACTTC.

This clonotype showed up just a few times. J is TRBJ2-3 and V is TRBV15; 9 positions match TRBD2. The V gene's germline CDR1 is LNHNV and CDR2 YYDKDF (reference sequence). V lost 5 bases, J lost 0 bases, and 3 bases stayed unmatched. The CDR3 loop spans 15 amino acids. In nucleotides, the CDR3 is TGTGCCACCAGCGGGGGACTAGCTAGCACAGATACGCAGTATTTT. Translation gives CATSGGLASTDTQYF.